This T cell receptor (beta chain) came from a study of spatial heterogeneity in lung cancer. One entry per CDR3 protein results from TCRdb running MiXCR on the 5' RACE reads. Of 75,000 to 85,000 distinct CDR3 sequences in the sample, approximately 21% were seen once. Trimming shortened V by 3 bases and J by 2 bases, and 14 bases separated the two germline ends. The CDR3 contains 15 residues. Germline CDR1 KGHSH, CDR2 LQKENI. The time point was: sample taken at primary tumor resection. Unsorted whole RNA of tumor, nontumor lung or frozen PBMC was sequenced. Patients with untreated early-stage non-small cell lung cancer, numbering some 72, were the donors.

The sequence was obtained from a male donor with early-stage non-small cell lung cancer. This chain joins TRBV18 and TRBJ2-7; D is perhaps TRBD1 or TRBD2 (5 bases each). The specimen comprised PBMCs, sampled at surgery. The CDR3 here is CASSPSGRPAYEQYF. CDR3 sequence (DNA): TGTGCCAGCTCACCGTCGGGACGCCCAGCCTACGAGCAGTACTTC.